This entry lists 8 T cell receptor beta chains sequenced from one sample in a study of T cell repertoires in cytomegalovirus infection. TCRdb analysed the reads with MiXCR anew, one entry per CDR3 protein. The sample includes 300,000 to 400,000 distinct CDR3 sequences, approximately 9.5% of them seen just once. Sequencing was performed on PBMCs. Receptors were obtained from a human donor in good health (CMV status not recorded). Some clones in this sample may be carry-over from other donors' samples.

This clonotype was detected a few times. The rearrangement links TRBV4-3 to TRBJ2-7; TRBD1 aligns across 8 bases. From germline, CDR1 is LGHNA and CDR2 YSLEER. Germline trimming cut 1 base from V and 2 bases from J; bases unmatched to any gene: 1. The CDR3 is 14 amino acids. Here the CDR3 reads CASSQVTGAYEQYF. In nucleotides, the CDR3 is TGCGCCAGCAGCCAAGTGACAGGGGCCTACGAGCAGTACTTC.

This chain links TRBV5-5 with TRBJ2-1; 11 positions match TRBD2. Per germline, CDR1 SGHKS and CDR2 YYEKEE (reference sequence). The CDR3 loop spans 15 amino acids. V was pared by 0 bases and J by 9 bases, with 5 bases of the junction left unmatched. CDR3 region: CASSLVSGGAGEQFF. CDR3 nucleotide sequence: TGTGCCAGCAGCTTGGTTAGCGGGGGGGCAGGTGAGCAGTTCTTC.

The chain recombines TRBV20-1 with TRBJ1-6; the D is unclear. This CDR3 is 13 amino acids long. The V gene's germline CDR1 is DFQATT and CDR2 SNEGSKA (reference sequence). V lost 1 base to trimming and J lost 4 bases, with 5 bases between them. The CDR3, as DNA: TGCAGTGCTAGAGGAGAATATAATTCACCCCTCCACTTT. Its translation: CSARGEYNSPLHF.

The chain carries TRBV7-9 and TRBJ1-2; 8 positions agree with TRBD1. The CDR3 loop spans 13 amino acids. CDR1 is SEHNR, CDR2 FQNEAQ, per germline (reference sequence). After removal of 4 bases from V and 5 bases from J, the junction contained 3 bases not matched to a gene. In DNA, the CDR3 is TGTGCCAGCAGCTCGGACAGGGAGTATGGCTACACCTTC. Translated: CASSSDREYGYTF.

This clonotype was observed at least ten times. V usage is TRBV28 and J usage is TRBJ2-7, with unresolved D. CDR1 and CDR2 from the germline V gene are MDHEN and SYDVKM. V was cut by 5 bases and J by 2 bases, with 13 bases left in between. The CDR3 extends over 14 amino acids. The CDR3: CASSPPRVTYEQYF. The CDR3 region has the DNA TGTGCCAGCAGTCCTCCCCGGGTCACCTACGAGCAGTACTTC.

Only a few counts were recorded for this clonotype. The chain uses TRBV7-3 and TRBJ2-7; D unclear. Trimming removed 3 bases from V and 5 bases from J, with 8 bases in between. This CDR3 is 12 amino acids long. CDR1 is SGHTA and CDR2 is FQGTGA in the germline V gene. CDR3 sequence: CASSFAGNEQYF. CDR3 DNA sequence: TGTGCCAGCAGCTTCGCCGGAAACGAGCAGTACTTC.

V is TRBV2 and J is TRBJ2-1; TRBD1 is a possible D gene (6 bases). Per germline, CDR1 SNHLY and CDR2 FYNNEI. This CDR3 spans 13 amino acids. V was pared by 9 bases and J by 5 bases, with 14 bases between. The CDR3 nucleotides are TGTGCCAGGAGGGGACAAGGTAACAATGAGCAGTTCTTC. This sequence encodes CARRGQGNNEQFF.

The CDR3 bases are TGTGCCATCAGTGAGTCGGGAGGGCAGGGAACCACTGAAGCTTTCTTT. This encodes CAISESGGQGTTEAFF. The rearrangement links TRBV10-3 to TRBJ1-1, with TRBD1 as a possible D gene (5 bases). V lost 0 bases, J lost 4 bases, and 15 bases lay in between. Germline CDR1 reads ENHRY; CDR2 reads SYGVKD. CDR3 length equals 16 residues.